The rows below give T cell receptor beta chains drawn from one sample of a study of shared clonotypes between healthy human individuals. Libraries were prepared by immunoSEQ multiplex PCR; TCRdb keeps only in-frame clonotypes and omits some of them. The repertoire holds approximately 500,000 clones, with 90% to 97% as singletons. Source material: naive CD4+ T cells sorted from blood. The receptors were gathered from a woman in her 30s in good health. Each CDR3 is given with its conserved first and last residue. D genes are given only for firm matches. Clone size is shown for a subset of rows, as once, few, many or a class of expanded clone.

v_call	cdr3_length	j_call	clone_size	d_call	cdr3_aa	cdr3_nt
TRBV28	16	TRBJ2-7	-	-	CASSLSPIQSSGEQYF	TGTGCCAGCAGTTTATCACCCATCCAGAGCAGTGGGGAGCAGTACTTC
TRBV7-9	14	TRBJ2-7	-	TRBD1	CASSLGQGVHEQYF	TGTGCCAGCAGCTTAGGACAGGGGGTCCACGAGCAGTACTTC
TRBV28	14	TRBJ2-1	-	-	CASSFGGQNNEQFF	TGTGCCAGCAGTTTCGGTGGTCAGAACAATGAGCAGTTCTTC
TRBV4-1	15	TRBJ1-4	-	TRBD1	CASSQPGTANEKLFF	TGCGCCAGCAGCCAACCCGGGACAGCTAATGAAAAACTGTTTTTT
TRBV6-6	15	TRBJ1-1	-	TRBD1	CASSYSWDRVAEAFF	TGTGCCAGCAGTTACTCGTGGGACAGGGTGGCTGAAGCTTTCTTT
TRBV18	15	TRBJ2-7	-	-	CASSESVGPTYEQYF	TGTGCCAGCTCAGAATCGGTCGGACCGACCTACGAGCAGTACTTC
TRBV4-2	17	TRBJ1-5	-	-	CASSQNFGTALNQPQHF	TGTGCCAGCAGCCAGAACTTCGGGACGGCTCTCAATCAGCCCCAGCATTTT
TRBV28	10	TRBJ1-1	-	-	CASRANQAFF	TGTGCCTCCCGGGCCAACCAAGCTTTCTTT
TRBV27	14	TRBJ2-7	-	TRBD2	CASSRAGNPYEQYF	TGTGCCAGCAGCCGAGCGGGGAACCCCTACGAGCAGTACTTC
TRBV6-5	16	TRBJ2-2	-	-	CASSYFGSPTGEELFF	TGTGCCAGCAGTTATTTTGGCAGCCCCACCGGTGAGGAGCTGTTTTTT
TRBV6-4	15	TRBJ1-4	-	TRBD1	CASSIQQGSNEKLFF	TGTGCCAGCAGCATCCAACAGGGGTCTAATGAAAAACTGTTTTTT
TRBV25-1	17	TRBJ2-1	-	TRBD2	CASSGMLAGVAYNEQFF	TGTGCCAGCAGTGGGATGCTAGCGGGAGTAGCCTACAATGAGCAGTTCTTC
TRBV28	16	TRBJ2-7	once	-	CASSFPGENGGFEQYF	TGTGCCAGCAGTTTCCCTGGAGAGAACGGTGGGTTCGAGCAGTACTTC
TRBV6-1	13	TRBJ2-1	-	TRBD2	CASLERGINEQFF	TGTGCCAGCCTCGAGCGGGGGATCAATGAGCAGTTCTTC
TRBV5-1	17	TRBJ2-2	once	TRBD2	CASSLGTLEREVGELFF	TGCGCCAGCAGCTTGGGAACTCTTGAGCGGGAGGTCGGGGAGCTGTTTTTT
TRBV19	16	TRBJ2-1	-	TRBD2	CASSMGSSGVYNEQFF	TGTGCCAGTAGTATGGGGTCTAGCGGGGTCTACAATGAGCAGTTCTTC
TRBV30	11	TRBJ2-5	-	-	CAWTSLETQYF	TGTGCCTGGACTAGTCTAGAGACCCAGTACTTC
TRBV4-1	13	TRBJ2-3	-	-	CASSQPTGDTQYF	TGCGCCAGCAGCCAACCGACGGGGGATACGCAGTATTTT
TRBV27	14	TRBJ1-4	-	-	CASSKMGGYEKLFF	TGTGCCAGCAGTAAAATGGGGGGCTATGAAAAACTGTTTTTT
TRBV11-2	14	TRBJ2-5	-	-	CASRPQEGQETQYF	TGTGCCAGCAGGCCCCAAGAGGGCCAAGAGACCCAGTACTTC
TRBV19	13	TRBJ1-5	-	-	CASSIRGNGAQHF	TGTGCCAGTAGTATCCGTGGAAACGGGGCCCAGCATTTT
TRBV18	18	TRBJ2-1	once	-	CASSPNPGWPWTENEQFF	TGTGCCAGCTCACCCAACCCAGGGTGGCCTTGGACGGAAAATGAGCAGTTCTTC
TRBV5-1	15	TRBJ2-1	-	TRBD2	CASSQLAGVDNEQFF	TGCGCCAGCAGCCAACTAGCGGGAGTAGACAATGAGCAGTTCTTC
TRBV7-8	16	TRBJ1-5	once	TRBD1	CASSLEVYSGGEPQHF	TGTGCCAGCAGCTTAGAGGTATATTCAGGGGGCGAGCCCCAGCATTTT
TRBV23-1	13	TRBJ2-5	-	-	CARNLAGAETQYF	TGCGCCAGAAACTTGGCGGGGGCGGAGACCCAGTACTTC
TRBV4-2	18	TRBJ2-7	-	TRBD2	CASSQEGTSGTFSYEQYF	TGTGCCAGCAGCCAGGAAGGGACTAGCGGGACGTTCTCCTACGAGCAGTACTTC
TRBV19	19	TRBJ2-1	-	TRBD2	CASSMNPGLAGGTYNEQFF	TGTGCCAGTAGTATGAACCCCGGACTAGCGGGAGGAACCTACAATGAGCAGTTCTTC
TRBV29-1	10	TRBJ2-7	-	-	CSVGGPEQYF	TGCAGCGTTGGCGGCCCCGAGCAGTACTTC
TRBV7-6	14	TRBJ1-4	-	-	CASSLFGQNEKLFF	TGTGCCAGCAGCTTATTTGGTCAGAATGAAAAACTGTTTTTT
TRBV28	14	TRBJ1-2	-	-	CASRLTGWAYGYTF	TGTGCCAGCAGGTTGACAGGTTGGGCCTATGGCTACACCTTC
TRBV14	14	TRBJ2-5	-	-	CASSHQQGPETQYF	TGTGCCAGCAGCCATCAGCAGGGCCCAGAGACCCAGTACTTC
TRBV23-1	11	TRBJ2-5	-	-	CASSQEGTQYF	TGCGCCAGCAGTCAGGAAGGGACCCAGTACTTC
TRBV11-2	12	TRBJ1-1	-	-	CASSAVDGEAFF	TGTGCCAGCAGCGCGGTCGACGGTGAAGCTTTCTTT
TRBV28	14	TRBJ2-7	-	-	CASSSLAVTYEQYF	TGTGCCAGCAGTTCCTTAGCGGTTACCTACGAGCAGTACTTC
TRBV27	14	TRBJ2-7	-	-	CASSLAARSYEQYF	TGTGCCAGCAGTTTAGCGGCCCGCTCCTACGAGCAGTACTTC
TRBV4-1	15	TRBJ1-5	-	-	CASSHLGAGNQPQHF	TGCGCCAGCAGCCACCTAGGGGCGGGGAATCAGCCCCAGCATTTT
TRBV5-6	15	TRBJ2-5	-	TRBD2	CASSSIAGVGETQYF	TGTGCCAGCAGCTCTATAGCGGGAGTGGGGGAGACCCAGTACTTC
TRBV6-1	13	TRBJ2-3	-	-	CASKQRVTDTQYF	TGTGCCAGCAAGCAGCGGGTTACAGATACGCAGTATTTT
TRBV5-4	17	TRBJ2-1	-	-	CASSLAISPRGNNEQFF	TGTGCCAGCAGCTTGGCCATCTCTCCCCGCGGCAACAATGAGCAGTTCTTC
TRBV6-5	13	TRBJ2-3	-	TRBD2	CASSYEAGGLVYF	TGTGCCAGCAGTTATGAAGCGGGAGGGCTTGTGTATTTT
TRBV11-2	12	TRBJ2-7	-	-	CASSSLGYEQYF	TGTGCCAGCAGCTCCCTGGGCTACGAGCAGTACTTC
TRBV2	11	TRBJ2-7	-	-	CASSEVGGREF	TGTGCCAGCAGTGAAGTCGGTGGGAGAGAGTTC
TRBV30	17	TRBJ2-3	-	TRBD2	CAWSPTRTSGRTDTQYF	TGTGCCTGGAGTCCGACTCGGACTAGCGGGAGAACAGATACGCAGTATTTT
TRBV18	15	TRBJ1-1	-	-	CASSPGRGGNTEAFF	TGTGCCAGCTCACCAGGGAGGGGAGGGAACACTGAAGCTTTCTTT